The clone carrying this TCR beta chain was recorded at least ten times. Antigen specificity is unknown. Building the TCR beta libraries relied on iRepertoire HTBI primers, and CDR3 regions underwent Arm-PCR. One entry per CDR3 protein results from TCRdb running MiXCR on the multiplex PCR reads. The sample has roughly 610,000 distinct CDR3 sequences, 15% to 20% seen once. The data were obtained in a study of regulatory T cells in long-lasting Graves disease. Study details: For under 3 months, newly diagnosed Graves' patients had been taking antithyroid drugs.

Study findings and constraints: Persistent patients had a count of shared public clonotypes (roughly 2,500) that exceeded that of new patients (966).

Described time point: newly diagnosed GD, antithyroid drugs for less than 3 months. From PBMCs, RNA was extracted and then used to make the TCR library. The authors diagnosed Graves' disease using American Thyroid Association guidelines. The sample also formed part of further work on T cells in Graves' hyperthyroidism and ophthalmopathy.

The origin of this receptor is a man aged 18 to 29 with Graves disease. This sample comprised peripheral blood mononuclear cells (PBMCs), obtained at new diagnosis, from a patient treated with antithyroid drugs.

The CDR3 loop is CASSQNYAYQETQYF. The CDR3 nucleotides read TGTGCCAGCAGTCAAAACTACGCGTACCAAGAGACCCAGTACTTC. V usage is TRBV27 and J usage is TRBJ2-5; D is uncertain. This CDR3 has 15 amino acids. Germline lookup yields CDR1 MNHEY and CDR2 SMNVEV (reference sequence). V lost 5 bases, J lost 0 bases, and 13 bases lay in between.